The 12 T cell receptor beta chains below were found in one sample sequenced in a study of beta chain features in type 1 diabetes. The whole isolated RNA underwent reverse transcription, so sequencing captured expressed TCRB transcripts. Measured with immunoSEQ multiplex PCR; TCRdb has only the in-frame clones, and not every one. The table lists 300,000 or so clones, roughly a tenth of them singletons. Their antigen targets remain unknown. Study-wide points: Within each of all four CD4+ subsets, Type 1 diabetes patients had TCRB CDR3s that were moderately but significantly shorter.

Sequenced input: central memory CD4+ T cells from blood. These receptors all stem from a young man with type 1 diabetes.

This sequence joins TRBV4-3 and TRBJ2-1; TRBD2 aligns across 10 bases. The V segment lost 1 base and the J segment 7 bases; nucleotides outside the gene matches: 13. The CDR3 sequence is 18 residues long. Per germline, CDR1 LGHNA and CDR2 YSLEER. Here the CDR3 reads CASSQGPSGGAEVNEQFF. The CDR3 DNA reads TGCGCCAGCAGCCAAGGCCCCAGCGGGGGGGCCGAGGTGAATGAGCAGTTCTTC.

This clone has a count of ten or more. V usage is TRBV7-9 and J usage is TRBJ2-1; D unclear. Germline assignment: CDR1 SEHNR and CDR2 FQNEAQ (reference sequence). The CDR3 length is 13 residues. V lost 2 bases to trimming and J lost 4 bases, with 6 bases between them. The CDR3 is CASSLYLYNEQFF. CDR3 sequence (DNA): TGTGCCAGCAGCTTATATCTTTACAATGAGCAGTTCTTC.

The chain carries TRBV9 and TRBJ2-7; a weak D match, TRBD1 (5 bases). V was shortened by 4 bases and J by 5 bases, with 22 bases between the two germline ends. The CDR3 runs to 16 residues. Germline-derived CDR1 and CDR2 are SGDLS and YYNGEE. CDR3: CASSPMGQPPKHEQYF. The CDR3 DNA follows: TGTGCCAGCAGCCCAATGGGGCAGCCTCCCAAACACGAGCAGTACTTC.

In this sample, this clone turned up many times. The genes are TRBV9 and TRBJ2-3; D perhaps matches TRBD1 (5 bases). There are 15 residues in the CDR3. Germline V gene lookup returns CDR1 SGDLS and CDR2 YYNGEE. Trimming shortened V by 5 bases and J by 0 bases, and 13 bases separated the two germline ends. The CDR3 region is CASRQTDASTDTQYF. DNA of the CDR3: TGTGCCAGCAGACAGACAGATGCGAGCACAGATACGCAGTATTTT.

A single count supports this clone. This chain connects TRBV7-2 to TRBJ1-2; TRBD1 matches at 7 bases. Germline V gene lookup returns CDR1 SGHTA and CDR2 FQGNSA. The CDR3 runs to 15 residues. V was clipped by 5 bases and J by 5 bases; unmatched bases: 11. The CDR3 nucleotides are TGTGCCAGCAGCCTCATCACCGGGACAGTTTATGGCTACACCTTC. This codes for CASSLITGTVYGYTF. The whole variable domain, filled in from reference TRBV7-2 and TRBJ1-2, reads GAGVSQSPSNKVTEKGKDVELRCDPISGHTALYWYRQSLGQGLEFLIYFQGNSAPDKSGLPSDRFSAERTGGSVSTLTIQRTQQEDSAVYLCASSLITGTVYGYTFGSGTRLTVV.

The genes are TRBV7-2 and TRBJ2-5; D ambiguous. This CDR3 is 13 amino acids long. Trimming pared 4 bases from V and 2 bases from J, leaving 8 bases between. Germline CDR1 and CDR2: SGHTA and FQGNSA. CDR3: CASSWMIQETQYF. Written as DNA, the CDR3 is TGTGCCAGCAGCTGGATGATTCAAGAGACCCAGTACTTC.

This chain joins TRBV9 and TRBJ1-5, with D possibly TRBD1 on 5 matching bases. This CDR3 contains 15 residues. Trimming removed 3 bases at V and 3 bases at J, with 13 bases between. The germline gives CDR1 SGDLS, CDR2 YYNGEE. The CDR3 spells CASSDQGTFNQPQHF. The CDR3 DNA sequence: TGTGCCAGCAGCGATCAAGGGACTTTCAATCAGCCCCAGCATTTT.

This clone was counted between two and nine times. This chain uses TRBV27 with TRBJ1-2, with TRBD1 as a possible D gene (6 bases). The V gene lost 5 bases and the J gene lost 7 bases, with 17 bases spanning the gap. Germline CDR1 and CDR2: MNHEY and SMNVEV (reference sequence). CDR3 length: 14 amino acids. CDR3 in DNA: TGTGCCAGCAGTAACTGGGGGCGTAGAGGTGGCTACACCTTC. It is translated as CASSNWGRRGGYTF.

This chain uses TRBV6-5 with TRBJ1-1; D not resolved. Germline-derived CDR1 and CDR2 are MNHEY and SVGAGI. The CDR3 runs 13 residues. V lost 3 bases and J 5 bases, leaving 10 bases between the germline ends. CDR3 nucleotide sequence: TGTGCCAGCAGTTATGATCCGGGGACTGAAGCTTTCTTT. Translation: CASSYDPGTEAFF.

Notes on this clone: One end of the junction varies from germline; a read error may be responsible. The chain has TRBV7-2 and TRBJ2-4; TRBD1 is a possible D gene (6 bases). CDR3 length equals 16 residues. Germline V gene data show CDR1 as SGHTA and CDR2 as FQGNSA. The CDR3 coding sequence is TGTGCCAGCAGCCCGGGTGGCAGGGGAGCCCAAAACATTCAGTACTTC. This gives the protein CASSPGGRGAQNIQYF.

This clone showed up just a few times. V usage is TRBV30 and J usage is TRBJ1-2, with D maybe TRBD1 (6 bases). This CDR3 is 13 amino acids long. Trimming pared 3 bases from V and 8 bases from J, leaving 16 bases between. Germline V CDR1 and CDR2: GTSNPN, SVGIG (reference sequence). The CDR3 nucleotides read TGTGCCTGGAGCAGGGAGGGGGGCTACGGCTACACCTTC. This translates into CAWSREGGYGYTF.

V and J are TRBV9 and TRBJ2-1; TRBD1 matches at 10 bases. The V segment lost 3 bases and the J segment 4 bases; nucleotides outside the gene matches: 4. This CDR3 has 15 amino acids. CDR1 SGDLS and CDR2 YYNGEE come from the germline V gene. In DNA form, the CDR3 reads TGTGCCAGCAGCGCGGGACAGGGGCAATACAATGAGCAGTTCTTC. Protein: CASSAGQGQYNEQFF. Full variable domain (remainder filled in from reference TRBV9 and TRBJ2-1): DSGVTQTPKHLITATGQRVTLRCSPRSGDLSVYWYQQSLDQGLQFLIQYYNGEERAKGNILERFSAQQFPDLHSELNLSSLELGDSALYFCASSAGQGQYNEQFFGPGTRLTVL.